This T cell receptor beta chain was observed in a study of T-cell memory formation after mild COVID-19. This clonotype was found a few times. Trimming removed 3 bases from V and 4 bases from J, with 7 bases in between. The CDR3 contains 13 residues. Germline V CDR1 and CDR2: MNHEY, SVGAGI. 5'RACE with constant-segment primers built TCRalpha and TCRbeta cDNA libraries with UMIs. TCRdb analysed the 5' RACE reads with MiXCR anew, one entry per CDR3 protein. The sample includes about 180,000 distinct CDR3 sequences, roughly 17% of them seen just once. The receptor comes from an adult woman who had mild COVID-19 (a few samples of this study predate the infection). Cell type and time point are not known. The chain uses TRBV6-5 and TRBJ2-1, with D hard to call. The sequenced sample consisted of PBMCs or a T cell subset sorted from them (not recorded which). The CDR3 sequence is CASSYGQYNEQFF. CDR3 sequence (DNA): TGTGCCAGCAGTTATGGCCAGTACAATGAGCAGTTCTTC.